The TCR beta chain under discussion was sequenced for a study of early T cells in non-severe SARS-CoV-2 infection. Study at large: Sequencing input comprised bulk RNA from unsorted whole blood; chain pairing was not available. The study's findings and limits: Matching results from VDJdb favored anti-spike CD8 responses, leaving private and CD4 specificities undetected.

Tagging with unique molecular identifiers was applied to individual cDNA molecules. MiXCR was run by TCRdb on the 5' RACE reads, yielding one entry per CDR3 protein. This repertoire shows 45,000 to 75,000 distinct CDR3 sequences, roughly 5.3% found once; its top ten account for 6.8%. A note on this clonotype: The target antigen is unknown.

Germline V gives CDR1 SGHKS, CDR2 YYEKEE (reference sequence). The CDR3 is 11 amino acids. The germline V and J ends were trimmed by 2 bases and 9 bases, with 6 bases remaining between them. Sequenced input: whole blood. This sequence was found in an adult who was a healthcare worker with PCR-confirmed SARS-CoV-2 infection or an uninfected control (not recorded which). J is TRBJ2-1 and V is TRBV5-5, with D unclear. In DNA, the CDR3 is TGTGCCAGCAGCTTTGTGGGTGAGCAGTTCTTC. Translated, it gives CASSFVGEQFF.